Shown below are 24 T cell receptor beta chains from a single sample sequenced in a study of breast tumors, draining lymph nodes, adjacent tissues (dated by TCRdb to the mid-2010s). Library generation was performed with multiplex PCR. The data were produced on an Illumina HiSeq 2000. TCRdb cleaned the public reads at Q25 with fastp, built clones with MiXCR and kept in-frame beta chains. Rows are combined by CDR3 protein, so each entry shows the most common genes and DNA. This sample holds 150,000 to 200,000 distinct CDR3 sequences; roughly 30% were observed only once. The ten largest account for approximately 4.3% of the sample. The lymph node samples were taken from the axillary draining lymph nodes of breast cancer patients. Sample: axillary lymph node tissue. These receptor sequences come from a female donor with breast cancer. Some clones in this sample may be carry-over from other donors' samples.

This clonotype was recorded at least ten times. The rearrangement joins TRBV4-3 to TRBJ1-3; D unclear. The V and J ends lost 4 bases and 0 bases respectively, with 16 bases between them. The CDR3 runs to 17 residues. Germline CDR1 reads LGHNA; CDR2 reads YSLEER. The CDR3 region is CASSRRTDLLSGNTIYF. The CDR3 DNA reads as TGCGCCAGCAGCCGAAGGACGGACCTGCTCTCTGGAAACACCATATATTTT.

This clonotype was found many times. CDR3 nucleotide sequence: TGTGCCAACTCCGACTCCTCTGGGGTCACCGGGGAGCTGTTTTTT. The encoded protein is CANSDSSGVTGELFF. The chain links TRBV2 to TRBJ2-2, with no clear D. Germline CDR1 SNHLY, CDR2 FYNNEI. V lost 10 bases and J 4 bases, leaving 19 bases between the germline ends. The CDR3 is 15 residues long.

Comment on this clonotype: One end of the junction varies from germline; a read error may be responsible. The CDR3 DNA sequence: TGCGCCAGCAGCTCCTCGGGGACTAGCGGGTCCAATGAGCAGTTCTTC. Translated, it gives CASSSSGTSGSNEQFF. The chain uses TRBV11-3 and TRBJ2-1; 12 bases are a match to TRBD2. There are 16 residues in the CDR3. The V gene's germline CDR1 is SGHNT and CDR2 YENEEA.

This clonotype has ten or more counts. The rearrangement links TRBV30 to TRBJ1-2, with D perhaps matching TRBD1 (6 bases). V lost 3 bases and J 4 bases, leaving 27 bases between the germline ends. The CDR3 extends over 18 amino acids. The germline gives CDR1 GTSNPN, CDR2 SVGIG (reference sequence). CDR3 coding DNA: TGTGCCTGGAGACCGCAAAGGGACCACAGGGAGTTACCCTATGGCTACACCTTC. Its protein is CAWRPQRDHRELPYGYTF.

The chain has TRBV18 and TRBJ1-1, with 9 bases lining up with TRBD1. The CDR3 runs 17 residues. The V segment lost 3 bases and the J segment 1 base; nucleotides outside the gene matches: 9. The germline V gene encodes CDR1 KGHSH and CDR2 LQKENI. CDR3 in amino acids: CASSPGPGQGTNTEAFF. CDR3 coding DNA: TGTGCCAGCTCACCGGGACCGGGACAGGGAACGAACACTGAAGCTTTCTTT.

This clonotype was recorded many times. V gene TRBV7-2 combines with J gene TRBJ1-5; 8 bases match TRBD1. CDR1 is SGHTA, CDR2 FQGNSA, per germline. The junction had 4 bases not matched to a gene; V was cut back by 5 bases and J by 7 bases. CDR3 length: 13 amino acids. This CDR3 reads CASSTDRGQPQHF. The CDR3 DNA sequence: TGTGCCAGCAGCACCGACAGGGGCCAGCCCCAGCATTTT.

J is TRBJ2-3 and V is TRBV6-6; TRBD1 agrees at 8 bases. This CDR3 contains 15 residues. Germline V gives CDR1 MNHNY, CDR2 SVGAGI (reference sequence). Unmatched junction bases numbered 5, after V lost 4 bases and J lost 2 bases. CDR3 amino acids: CASSSRTGNTDTQYF. CDR3 DNA sequence: TGTGCCAGCAGTTCCCGGACAGGGAACACAGATACGCAGTATTTT.

This sequence joins TRBV7-3 and TRBJ2-2; the match to TRBD2 covers 16 bases. The V gene's germline CDR1 is SGHTA and CDR2 FQGTGA. The junction had 9 bases not matched to a gene; V was cut back by 2 bases and J by 9 bases. The CDR3 covers 18 residues. The CDR3 coding sequence is TGTGCCAGCAGCTTATTGGGACTAGCGGGGGGGCCAAACCGGGAGCTGTTTTTT. Translation: CASSLLGLAGGPNRELFF.

This clonotype was recorded once. A much larger clone is a single base away; this may be a read error. The chain recombines TRBV6-5 with TRBJ2-7, with 7 bases matching TRBD2. The V and J ends lost 7 bases and 3 bases, in that order; junction bases with no gene match: 12. Germline lookup yields CDR1 MNHEY and CDR2 SVGAGI. The CDR3 extends over 15 amino acids. CDR3 sequence (DNA): TGTGCCAGCACCCCGGATCCAGCGGGGATCTACGAGCAGTACTTC. Residues: CASTPDPAGIYEQYF.

V usage is TRBV7-8 and J usage is TRBJ2-2; perhaps D is TRBD1 or TRBD2 (5 bases each). This CDR3 contains 13 residues. Per germline, CDR1 SGHVS and CDR2 FQNEAQ. Trimming took 7 bases from V and 7 from J, leaving 13 bases between them. This CDR3 reads CASTGTGVGELFF. The CDR3 region has the DNA TGTGCCAGCACCGGGACGGGTGTCGGGGAGCTGTTTTTT.

This clonotype was counted ten times or more. V usage is TRBV5-1 and J usage is TRBJ2-5; 9 positions agree with TRBD2. Germline CDR1 is SGHRS and CDR2 is YFSETQ. This CDR3 is 15 amino acids long. V trimming: 0 bases; J trimming: 3 bases; junction bases outside the gene matches: 3. For the CDR3, the DNA is TGCGCCAGCAGCTTGGAGGTAGCGGGAGAAGAGACCCAGTACTTC. Encoded protein: CASSLEVAGEETQYF. Using reference TRBV5-1 and TRBJ2-5 for the parts outside the CDR3, the full variable domain is KAGVTQTPRYLIKTRGQQVTLSCSPISGHRSVSWYQQTPGQGLQFLFEYFSETQRNKGNFPGRFSGRQFSNSRSEMNVSTLELGDSALYLCASSLEVAGEETQYFGPGTRLLVL.

Remarks on this clonotype: One junction end disagrees with the germline gene, perhaps due to a read error. In DNA form, the CDR3 reads TGTGCCAGCACTCCGGGACAGGGAGACAATGAGCCCCAGCATTTT. As protein: CASTPGQGDNEPQHF. This sequence joins TRBV12-3 or TRBV12-4 and TRBJ1-5, with TRBD1 matching over 9 bases. CDR3 length: 15 residues.

This clonotype appeared many times. The V and J genes are TRBV12-3 or TRBV12-4 and TRBJ2-7; 7 bases are a match to TRBD1. V dropped 6 bases and J dropped 0; count of bases not matched to a gene: 8. This CDR3 region has 15 residues. CDR3 DNA sequence: TGTGCCAGCAGGCGCGAACAGGGGTCCTCCTACGAGCAGTACTTC. It encodes CASRREQGSSYEQYF.

In its sample, this clonotype was seen many times. V usage is TRBV6-4 and J usage is TRBJ2-3, with TRBD2 matching over 9 bases. This CDR3 spans 15 amino acids. Germline CDR1 reads MRHNA; CDR2 reads SNTAGT. The V and J ends lost 2 bases and 6 bases, in that order; junction bases with no gene match: 6. The CDR3 here is CASSDGTSTADTQYF. In nucleotides, the CDR3 is TGTGCCAGCAGTGACGGGACTAGCACGGCGGATACGCAGTATTTT.

This clonotype has at least ten counts. A much larger clone sits a single nucleotide away, making a read error possible. The CDR3 sequence: CSARALNYGSTF. The CDR3 DNA is TGCAGTGCTAGAGCCCTAAACTATGGCTCCACCTTC. This chain uses TRBV20-1 with TRBJ1-2; unclear D gene. Per the germline V gene, CDR1 is DFQATT and CDR2 is SNEGSKA (reference sequence). CDR3 length: 12 amino acids.

This clonotype was seen at least ten times. The chain carries TRBV19 and TRBJ2-2; 14 bases agree with TRBD2. J lost 6 bases, V lost 3 bases, and 3 bases had no gene match. Germline values: CDR1 LNHDA, CDR2 SQIVND (reference sequence). The CDR3 covers 16 residues. The CDR3 DNA reads TGTGCCAGTAGTATCGGACTAGCGGGAGGTTCCGGGGAGCTGTTTTTT. Its protein product is CASSIGLAGGSGELFF. Looking up the rest from reference TRBV19 and TRBJ2-2 gives the full variable domain: DGGITQSPKYLFRKEGQNVTLSCEQNLNHDAMYWYRQDPGQGLRLIYYSQIVNDFQKGDIAEGYSVSREKKESFPLTVTSAQKNPTAFYLCASSIGLAGGSGELFFGEGSRLTVL.

Turning to this clonotype: A clone one base away is much larger, so this may be a read error. This rearrangement joins TRBV9 to TRBJ2-3, with D maybe TRBD2 (5 bases). The CDR3 runs to 15 residues. Germline CDR1 is SGDLS and CDR2 is YYNGEE. The DNA for the CDR3 is TGTGCCAGCAGCCCCTACGGGATAAACACAGATACGCCGTATTTT. This sequence encodes CASSPYGINTDTPYF.

Ten or more counts support this clonotype. The gene calls are TRBV4-2 and TRBJ2-1, with TRBD2 matching over 12 bases. CDR3 length: 17 amino acids. V gave up 3 bases and J gave up 8 bases; unmatched junction bases: 11. Germline CDR1 is LGHNA and CDR2 is YNFKEQ. The CDR3 sequence is CASSQVTSGGNRHEQFF. As DNA, the CDR3 is TGTGCCAGCAGCCAGGTGACTAGCGGGGGAAATCGACATGAGCAGTTCTTC.

The V call is TRBV10-3, the J call TRBJ1-3, with TRBD1 matching 7 bases. This CDR3 has 16 amino acids. Germline values: CDR1 ENHRY, CDR2 SYGVKD. Unmatched junction bases numbered 12, after V lost 10 bases and J lost 0 bases. CDR3 DNA: TGTGCCACTAGCTACGGGACAGCTAACTCTGGAAACACCATATATTTT. Protein: CATSYGTANSGNTIYF.

On this clonotype itself: At one end the junction does not follow the germline gene, possibly because of a read error. The chain is built from TRBV12-3 or TRBV12-4 and TRBJ2-3; perhaps TRBD1 as D (5 bases). The CDR3 contains 16 residues. The CDR3 spells CASMPTGSRERDTRYF. The CDR3 nucleotides are TGTGCCAGCATGCCCACAGGTAGTAGAGAAAGAGATACGCGGTATTTT.

This clonotype appeared many times. The chain has TRBV7-3 and TRBJ2-5, with 11 bases matching TRBD2. This CDR3 is built from 14 residues. Losses at the gene ends were 2 bases for V and 4 bases for J; bases not matched to a gene: 0. Germline V gene lookup returns CDR1 SGHTA and CDR2 FQGTGA. The CDR3 sequence: CASSLGTSGETQYF. Here the CDR3 DNA reads TGTGCCAGCAGCTTAGGGACTAGCGGAGAGACCCAGTACTTC.

The chain carries TRBV2 and TRBJ2-3; 16 positions match TRBD2. Per the germline V gene, CDR1 is SNHLY and CDR2 is FYNNEI. Trimming at V came to 5 bases and at J to 1 base, leaving 9 bases not matched to a gene. The CDR3 has 19 amino acids. The CDR3 nucleotides are TGTGCCAGCAGTCCCCCCCCCGGGACTAGCGGGAGGGGCACAGATACGCAGTATTTT. Its translation: CASSPPPGTSGRGTDTQYF.

At least ten counts were recorded for this clonotype. The chain recombines TRBV30 with TRBJ1-2; the match to TRBD1 covers 12 bases. V shed 7 bases and J 6 bases; nucleotides not matched to a gene: 12. The CDR3 length is 15 residues. From germline, CDR1 is GTSNPN and CDR2 SVGIG (reference sequence). The CDR3 DNA reads as TGTGCCTTACGAGACCGGGACAGGGGGCCCGATGGCTACACCTTC. Translating it yields CALRDRDRGPDGYTF.

This clonotype was observed at least ten times. The J gene is TRBJ1-4, the V gene TRBV20-1; 7 bases are shared with TRBD1. Germline CDR1 is DFQATT and CDR2 is SNEGSKA (reference sequence). CDR3 size: 16 residues. V was clipped by 5 bases and J by 0 bases; unmatched bases: 9. CDR3 amino acids: CSARRRDRATNEKLFF. CDR3 nucleotides: TGCAGTGCTCGCAGGCGGGACAGAGCAACTAATGAAAAACTGTTTTTT.